This T cell receptor beta chain was captured by sequencing in a study of blood T cell repertoires in COVID-19. Across the study: Whether acute or convalescent, the COVID-19 samples came from the United States, Italy and Spain. PBMCs, B-cell-depleted T cells, or T cells provided the cDNA or gDNA that made up the material.

The protocol was immunoSEQ multiplex PCR, while the TCRdb copy is restricted to in-frame clones and leaves out a portion. The profile shows around 310,000 clones, approximately 89% of them singletons. Trimming cost V 3 bases and J 8 bases; bases outside gene matches: 3. CDR3 length equals 12 residues. The germline V gene has CDR1 DFQATT and CDR2 SNEGSKA (reference sequence). Recruitment covered about 25 US areas and drew participants whose ages spanned roughly 18 to 100 years. Clinical histories supplied by participants themselves formed the basis of cohort assignment. Sequencing input: PBMCs or T cells enriched from blood (not recorded which). The clonotype originates from a man aged 25-45 years who had recovered from COVID-19. This sequence joins TRBV20-1 and TRBJ2-1, with 8 bases matching TRBD1. For the CDR3, the DNA is TGCAGTGCTAGTCAGGGGGCATATGAGCAGTTCTTC. Translating gives CSASQGAYEQFF.